Detailed here is one T cell receptor beta chain. This receptor's antigen is unknown. No quality values exist for individual bases; no much larger clone is one base distant. Donors were healthy HIV-negative adults with no recently reported acute infections or vaccinations. Only Caucasian adults living in Nashville, Tennessee, USA were represented among the donors. CD4+ T cells were enriched by magnetic negative selection, after which naive cells were positively selected on CD45RA and the negative fraction was taken as the memory subset. Blood was obtained by leukapheresis, after which PBMCs were separated by Ficoll-Histopaque density gradient centrifugation and cryopreserved in liquid nitrogen vapor phase. Purity and quantity of every magnetically sorted T cell population were checked by analytical flow cytometry. Genomic DNA was isolated from every sorted fraction and measured by UV absorbance on a Nanodrop 2000c.

Using the deep immunoSEQ assay, multiplex PCR amplified TCR CDR3 regions from genomic DNA. For each cell subset, the extracted genomic DNA was distributed evenly across all wells of several immunoSEQ 96-well plates, and each plate served as one replicate. Each replicate PCR for sorted subsets received around 200 ng genomic DNA, equal to about 30,000 T cell genomes. The purified libraries were quantified using a Qubit 3.0 fluorometer, sized with a Bioanalyzer 2100, and then quantified again using the KAPA Library Quantification kit. Every immunoSEQ 96-well plate was sequenced on a separate single-read 150-cycle Illumina NextSeq 550 flow cell. The authors' pipeline ran thus. Because only junctional sequences without quality scores were contained in the immunoSEQ output, filtering matching that applied to full-length reads could not be performed. To assign V/J genes and CDR3, sequences were annotated against IMGT germline references using PyIR, a Python wrapper for IgBLAST v1.9. Reads with weak V/J assignments (E-value above 1e-6), missing CDR3, stop codons, out-of-frame junctions, or ambiguous translated residues were removed. V3J clonotypes were defined as sequences sharing an identical inferred V gene, J gene, and CDR3 amino acid sequence. Percentage overlap between repertoires was calculated by dividing the number of shared unique clonotypes by the size of the smaller repertoire. RTK rarefaction, the Chao1 estimator, and Recon v2.1 estimates of unobserved clonotypes were used to assess repertoire richness. Generation probabilities were computed with OLGA for all TCRbeta clonotypes obtained by the gDNA method from a few donors. The source is immuneACCESS, and TCRdb retained only in-frame sequences with V and J called. Part of the clones is not carried over; for the studies checked, unresolved V genes explain less than half of this, and the remainder is unexplained. V and J calls plus clone size are reproduced from that table; the DNA served to infer D and trimming. The sample contains some 2,000,000 clones, nearly 97% of them found a single time. The top ten clones comprise roughly 0.13% of the sample.

This sample is drawn from a study of shared clonotypes between healthy human individuals (dated by TCRdb to the early 2020s). With regard to the full study: A few men and a couple of women, aged 18 to 49 years, made up the cohort. Different laboratories and diverse techniques were used to prepare libraries and sequence TCR repertoires, to increase sequencing depth and limit assay-specific biases. For each donor, CD4 naive and CD4 memory were each run on three plates, CD8 naive on two plates, and CD8 memory on one plate. To estimate repertoire size and how much clonotypes are shared between individuals, the study performed deep sequencing of blood TCR repertoires from about five healthy adults. Per donor, leukapheresis produced somewhere between about 0.9 and 9.5 billion PBMCs. Overall results and qualifications from the work: The genetic and exposure-history diversity represented was limited by the small number of donors. Sampling was restricted to blood, and TCR repertoires in tissue are likely to differ from TCR repertoires in blood. Naive subsets generally had larger estimated clonotype richness than memory subsets. Rarefaction of sorted-subset datasets indicated incomplete sequencing despite the large sequencing depth. Compared with non-shared clonotypes, the clonotypes found in all four sorted-subset donors had higher generation probabilities. About 5% of naive CD4, 3.5% of naive CD8, around 2.3% of memory CD4, and 0.4% of memory CD8 clonotypes were shared across a few donors. Based on pairwise subsampling, the degree of clonotype sharing among donors was expected to be affected by sequencing depth.

The CDR3, from cysteine to phenylalanine, totals 16 residues. CDR3 DNA is the only sequence kept; it has 48 bases, read in frame from the first base. At the junction V is shortened by 3 bases and J by 4 bases; bases outside the gene matches: 11. The germline V gene supplies CDR1 MNHNS and CDR2 SASEGT. This TCR was recovered from a man aged 18 to 29 in good health. The chain is encoded by TRBV6-1 joined to TRBJ1-2, with TRBD1 matching 7 junction bases. Source material: naive CD4+ T cells sorted from blood. Explained via the paper, the cell subset or site label denotes: CD45RA+ positively selected. The CDR3 amino acid sequence is: CASSDQPGQSSYGYTF. The nucleotide sequence is given as TGTGCCAGCAGTGACCAACCGGGACAGAGTTCCTATGGCTACACCTTC.